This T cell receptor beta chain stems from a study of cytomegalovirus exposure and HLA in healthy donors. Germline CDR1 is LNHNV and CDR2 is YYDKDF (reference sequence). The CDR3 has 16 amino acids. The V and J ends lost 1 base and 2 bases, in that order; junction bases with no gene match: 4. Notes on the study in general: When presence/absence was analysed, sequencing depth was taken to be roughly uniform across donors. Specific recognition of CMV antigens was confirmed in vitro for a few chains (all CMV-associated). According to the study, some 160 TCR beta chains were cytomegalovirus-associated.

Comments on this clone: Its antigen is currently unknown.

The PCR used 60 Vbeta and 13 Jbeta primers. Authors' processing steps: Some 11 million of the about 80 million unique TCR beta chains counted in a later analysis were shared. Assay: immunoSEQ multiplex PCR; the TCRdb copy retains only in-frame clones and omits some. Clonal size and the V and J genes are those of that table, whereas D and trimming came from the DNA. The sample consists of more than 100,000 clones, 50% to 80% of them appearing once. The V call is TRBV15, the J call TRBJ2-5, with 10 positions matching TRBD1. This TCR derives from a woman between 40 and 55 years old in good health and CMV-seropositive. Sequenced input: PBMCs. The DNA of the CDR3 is TGTGCCACCAGCAGAGGGACAGGGGGGCCACAAGAGACCCAGTACTTC. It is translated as CATSRGTGGPQETQYF.